The 15 T cell receptor beta chains in this list originate from one sample, sequenced in a study of blood T cell repertoires in COVID-19. Sequencing was performed with immunoSEQ multiplex PCR; in TCRdb, only in-frame clones are kept and a portion is missing. This sample has roughly 63,000 clones, with over 80% found just once. Sequenced material: peripheral blood. The receptors here all came from a human donor in a cohort sampled during active COVID-19.

V is TRBV7-2 and J is TRBJ1-1, with a possible D match to TRBD1 (5 bases). Germline CDR1 reads SGHTA; CDR2 reads FQGNSA. V was clipped by 6 bases and J by 0 bases, with 11 bases between them. The CDR3 sequence is 14 residues long. The CDR3 protein is CASRGDSLNTEAFF. The CDR3 DNA is TGTGCCAGCAGAGGCGACAGCCTGAACACTGAAGCTTTCTTT.

This clone was seen just once. This CDR3 reads CASSLQAGEQETQYF. In DNA form, the CDR3 reads TGTGCCAGCAGCTTGCAGGCGGGGGAGCAAGAGACCCAGTACTTC. This chain uses TRBV7-2 with TRBJ2-5; 7 positions agree with TRBD2. Germline CDR1 reads SGHTA; CDR2 reads FQGNSA. The CDR3 length is 15 residues. V trimming: 3 bases; J trimming: 2 bases; junction bases outside the gene matches: 6.

This rearrangement joins TRBV7-7 to TRBJ2-5; 7 nucleotides line up with TRBD1. The CDR3 spans 15 residues. Germline V lookup: CDR1 SSHAT, CDR2 FNYEAQ (reference sequence). V was clipped by 1 base and J by 5 bases; unmatched bases: 7. The CDR3 sequence is CASSLGPGGRETQYF. Written as DNA, the CDR3 is TGTGCCAGCAGCTTAGGCCCAGGGGGTCGGGAGACCCAGTACTTC.

This sequence joins TRBV5-4 and TRBJ2-7; D is possibly TRBD1 (6 bases). The length of the CDR3 is 14 residues. Trimming left V 2 bases short and J 2 bases short, with 11 bases between. Germline values: CDR1 SGHNT, CDR2 YYREEE (reference sequence). In DNA, the CDR3 is TGTGCCAGCAGCTTACAGGGTTTTCCCTACGAGCAGTACTTC. This encodes CASSLQGFPYEQYF.

By share, this clone counts as medium-sized. This sample includes further DNA sequences coding for the same CDR3. The chain has TRBV6-1 and TRBJ1-5, with a weak D call TRBD1 (5 bases). Germline CDR1 is MNHNS and CDR2 is SASEGT. The CDR3 covers 16 residues. The V end was cut by 0 bases, the J end by 7 bases, with 16 bases between. CDR3 coding DNA: TGTGCCAGCAGTGAAGCCGGGCGGGGACGGGGACAGCCCCAGCATTTT. This encodes CASSEAGRGRGQPQHF.

This rearrangement joins TRBV11-1 to TRBJ2-5, with TRBD2 matching over 8 bases. V lost 5 bases to trimming and J lost 0 bases; unmatched junction nucleotides: 8. The CDR3 consists of 16 residues. Germline V gives CDR1 SGHAT, CDR2 FQDESV (reference sequence). The CDR3 DNA is TGTGCCAGCAGCCCGGGGGGGGACGGGAACCAAGAGACCCAGTACTTC. Its protein is CASSPGGDGNQETQYF.

In DNA, the CDR3 is TGCAGTGCTAGTACAGCTCCTGGAAACACCATATATTTT. Residues: CSASTAPGNTIYF. The chain employs TRBV20-1 and TRBJ1-3, with no clear D. V was pared by 3 bases and J by 2 bases, with 8 bases between. The CDR3 consists of 13 residues. The germline gives CDR1 DFQATT, CDR2 SNEGSKA (reference sequence).

This clone was seen ten or more times. The chain links TRBV4-2 to TRBJ2-5; possibly TRBD2 for D (7 bases). Germline assignment: CDR1 LGHNA and CDR2 YNFKEQ. This CDR3 is 15 amino acids long. V was trimmed by 1 base and J by 5 bases, leaving 14 bases between them. Here the CDR3 DNA reads TGTGCCAGCAGCCAAGCAAGGGGGGGGCCTGAGACCCAGTACTTC. The encoded protein is CASSQARGGPETQYF.

The chain joins TRBV6-6 to TRBJ1-4; D perhaps matches TRBD1 (5 bases). Germline loops: CDR1 MNHNY, CDR2 SVGAGI (reference sequence). The CDR3 sequence is 16 residues long. Trimming cost V 5 bases and J 6 bases, with 19 bases left between them. The CDR3: CASSKIWTSQDEKLFF. The DNA for the CDR3 is TGTGCCAGCAGTAAAATTTGGACATCCCAGGATGAAAAACTGTTTTTT.

This chain joins TRBV11-2 and TRBJ1-1; D is unresolved. The V end was cut by 6 bases, the J end by 0 bases, with 5 bases between. Germline assignment: CDR1 SGHAT and CDR2 FQNNGV. The CDR3 covers 12 residues. CDR3 loop: CASSTLNTEAFF. The CDR3 bases are TGTGCCAGCAGTACACTGAACACTGAAGCTTTCTTT. Drawing the rest from reference TRBV11-2 and TRBJ1-1, the complete variable domain is EAGVAQSPRYKIIEKRQSVAFWCNPISGHATLYWYQQILGQGPKLLIQFQNNGVVDDSQLPKDRFSAERLKGVDSTLKIQPAKLEDSAVYLCASSTLNTEAFFGQGTRLTVV.

V is TRBV7-8 and J is TRBJ1-1; no reliable D call. In germline, CDR1 is SGHVS, CDR2 FQNEAQ. The CDR3 totals 14 residues. With 2 bases removed from V and 4 bases from J, the gap between germline ends came to 11 bases. CDR3 region: CASSLRGWGTEAFF. The DNA of the CDR3 is TGTGCCAGCAGCTTACGAGGGTGGGGCACTGAAGCTTTCTTT.

The chain links TRBV11-2 to TRBJ2-7, with a tentative D call TRBD2 (6 bases). The CDR3 loop spans 14 amino acids. The V end lost 11 bases, the J end lost 0 bases, and 17 bases lay between the germline ends. CDR1 is SGHAT and CDR2 is FQNNGV in the germline V gene. The CDR3: CASSWGDSSYEQYF. CDR3 coding DNA: TGTGCCTCCAGCTGGGGGGATAGCTCCTACGAGCAGTACTTC.

This sequence joins TRBV27 and TRBJ1-5; D may be TRBD1 (6 bases). Germline V gene data show CDR1 as MNHEY and CDR2 as SMNVEV (reference sequence). The V end was cut by 5 bases, the J end by 3 bases, with 14 bases between. CDR3 size: 15 residues. This CDR3 reads CASSLTGTINQPQHF. Written as DNA, the CDR3 is TGTGCCAGCAGTCTCACCGGGACAATCAATCAGCCCCAGCATTTT.

The V and J genes are TRBV6-5 and TRBJ1-2; TRBD1 might be the D (5 bases). The CDR3 consists of 14 residues. Germline V gene sequence: CDR1 MNHEY, CDR2 SVGAGI. V was clipped by 7 bases and J by 0 bases, with 12 bases between them. The DNA for the CDR3 is TGTGCCAGCAACGGGGGTTTAGCTAACTATGGCTACACCTTC. Its translation: CASNGGLANYGYTF.

The chain recombines TRBV11-3 with TRBJ2-2, with 8 bases that match TRBD2. This CDR3 region has 15 residues. The J segment lost 5 bases and the V segment lost 7 bases, leaving 9 bases of the junction unmatched. The germline gives CDR1 SGHNT, CDR2 YENEEA. CDR3 sequence: CASTIGGLDTGELFF. In DNA form, the CDR3 reads TGTGCCAGCACCATTGGGGGACTAGATACCGGGGAGCTGTTTTTT.